A selection of T cell receptor beta chains follows, all from one sample in a study of liver allograft versus peripheral blood T cells. One entry per CDR3 protein results from TCRdb running MiXCR on the reads. Of around 6,400 distinct CDR3 sequences listed, around 16% were seen once; the top ten hold roughly 3%. The receptors derive from a human patient who had a liver transplant. The T cells may partly be graft donor cells. CDR3s include the opening cysteine and the closing phenylalanine or tryptophan. A D gene is named only where the DNA matches it firmly. Clone size is not always given. Where it is, it says once, few, many or a class for expanded clones.

size	J	V	D	CDR3	DNA
-	TRBJ1-2	TRBV12-3/TRBV12-4	TRBD1	CASSDRAGYTF	TGTGCCAGCAGTGACAGGGCTGGCTACACCTTC
-	TRBJ1-2	TRBV19	TRBD1	CASSMSGDRAYGYTF	TGTGCCAGTAGTATGTCCGGGGACAGGGCATACGGCTACACCTTC
-	TRBJ1-2	TRBV5-5	-	CASSFDRFYGYTF	TGTGCCAGCAGCTTTGACAGATTCTATGGCTACACCTTC
medium-sized	TRBJ2-3	TRBV19	-	CASSVTGPDTQYF	TGTGCCAGTAGTGTAACAGGGCCAGATACGCAGTATTTT
medium-sized	TRBJ2-1	TRBV6-2/TRBV6-3	TRBD2	CASSPSSGRRNEQFF	TGTGCCAGCAGTCCATCTAGCGGGAGGAGGAATGAGCAGTTCTTC
medium-sized	TRBJ1-6	TRBV6-1	TRBD1	CASRFLAGTVNSPLHF	TGTGCCAGCAGGTTCCTCGCCGGGACAGTCAATTCACCCCTCCACTTT
few	TRBJ1-1	TRBV20-1	-	CSARDRSRVGMNTEAFF	TGCAGTGCTAGAGATCGGAGCAGGGTCGGAATGAACACTGAAGCTTTCTTT
-	TRBJ2-5	TRBV20-1	-	CSASGEETQYF	TGCAGTGCTAGCGGGGAAGAGACCCAGTACTTC
medium-sized	TRBJ1-2	TRBV7-9	-	CASSFEGGRDGYTF	TGTGCCAGCAGCTTTGAAGGGGGGCGGGATGGCTACACCTTC
few	TRBJ1-3	TRBV7-9	-	CASSLSSYSGNTIYF	TGTGCCAGCAGCTTAAGCTCCTATTCTGGAAACACCATATATTTT
-	TRBJ2-4	TRBV14	-	CASSQLRQSIQYF	TGTGCCAGCAGCCAACTAAGACAGTCTATTCAGTACTTC
-	TRBJ1-2	TRBV3-1	TRBD1	CASSRQGDDYGYTF	TGTGCCAGCAGCCGCCAGGGGGACGACTATGGCTACACCTTC
-	TRBJ1-1	TRBV5-1	-	CASSLDGGEAFF	TGCGCCAGCAGCTTGGATGGTGGCGAAGCTTTCTTT
medium-sized	TRBJ2-3	TRBV24-1	-	CATSDAGRVSTDTQYF	TGTGCCACCAGTGACGCGGGCCGCGTCAGCACAGATACGCAGTATTTT
few	TRBJ2-7	TRBV20-1	-	CSAPSGGNRYEQYF	TGCAGTGCCCCGAGCGGCGGGAATCGCTACGAGCAGTACTTC
many	TRBJ1-1	TRBV28	TRBD1	CASLTGGWGLNTEAFF	TGTGCCAGCCTTACAGGGGGGTGGGGACTGAACACTGAAGCTTTCTTT
medium-sized	TRBJ1-1	TRBV9	-	CASSFSGSTEAFF	TGTGCCAGCAGCTTCAGCGGGAGTACTGAAGCTTTCTTT
few	TRBJ2-5	TRBV14	-	CASSPLKGVGVFEETQYF	TGTGCCAGCAGCCCCTTGAAGGGGGTAGGGGTATTCGAAGAGACCCAGTACTTC
medium-sized	TRBJ2-3	TRBV18	-	CATRESHTQYF	TGTGCCACCCGGGAGTCACATACGCAGTATTTT
-	TRBJ2-2	TRBV27	-	CASKGQTGELFF	TGTGCCAGCAAAGGGCAAACCGGGGAGCTGTTTTTT
-	TRBJ1-2	TRBV20-1	-	CSARTPGLQAYGYTF	TGCAGTGCTAGAACTCCGGGCCTCCAGGCCTATGGCTACACCTTC
many	TRBJ1-5	TRBV30	-	CAWSVHLDQPQHF	TGTGCCTGGAGTGTACATCTCGATCAGCCCCAGCATTTT
medium-sized	TRBJ1-1	TRBV6-5	-	CASSYRRRNTEAFF	TGTGCCAGCAGTTACCGGCGCCGGAACACTGAAGCTTTCTTT
few	TRBJ2-5	TRBV30	-	CAWSLGGETQYF	TGTGCCTGGAGTCTGGGCGGGGAGACCCAGTACTTC
medium-sized	TRBJ2-3	TRBV6-1	TRBD2	CASSVSSGSRWDTQYF	TGTGCCAGCAGTGTCTCTAGCGGGAGCCGTTGGGATACGCAGTATTTT
medium-sized	TRBJ2-1	TRBV6-1	TRBD2	CASSPLILAGGIDSNEQFF	TGTGCCAGCAGTCCTTTGATACTAGCGGGGGGAATCGATTCCAATGAGCAGTTCTTC
medium-sized	TRBJ1-2	TRBV27	TRBD1	CASSLTGTGSFGYTF	TGTGCCAGCAGTTTAACCGGGACAGGGTCTTTTGGCTACACCTTC
few	TRBJ2-2	TRBV20-1	-	CSARVGDLDTGELFF	TGCAGTGCTAGAGTTGGGGACTTAGACACCGGGGAGCTGTTTTTT
-	TRBJ2-5	TRBV20-1	-	CSLSRDGAQYF	TGCAGTCTTAGCCGGGACGGGGCCCAGTACTTC
medium-sized	TRBJ1-2	TRBV10-3	TRBD1	CAIGRTGEGYTF	TGTGCCATCGGTCGGACAGGGGAAGGCTACACCTTC
medium-sized	TRBJ1-5	TRBV6-2/TRBV6-3	-	CASSYSMSGVSQPQHF	TGTGCCAGCAGTTACTCGATGTCGGGGGTATCCCAGCCCCAGCATTTT
-	TRBJ2-2	TRBV20-1	TRBD2	CSAGTSGNTGELFF	TGCAGTGCCGGGACTAGCGGGAACACCGGGGAGCTGTTTTTT
few	TRBJ2-1	TRBV7-9	-	CASSLGGGVDEQFF	TGTGCCAGCAGCTTAGGAGGGGGAGTGGATGAGCAGTTCTTC
many	TRBJ1-1	TRBV15	TRBD1	CATSSPPRTGNTEAFF	TGTGCCACCAGCAGCCCACCGAGGACAGGCAACACTGAAGCTTTCTTT
medium-sized	TRBJ2-3	TRBV10-3	TRBD2	CAISDSGGTSDTQYF	TGTGCCATCAGTGATAGCGGGGGGACCTCAGATACGCAGTATTTT
large	TRBJ2-3	TRBV24-1	-	CATSDPGTDTQYF	TGTGCCACCAGTGATCCAGGCACAGATACGCAGTATTTT
few	TRBJ1-4	TRBV11-1	-	CASSPGRNNEKLFF	TGTGCCAGCAGCCCCGGACGGAATAATGAAAAACTGTTTTTT
many	TRBJ2-1	TRBV5-4	TRBD2	CASTWGGRGYNEQFF	TGTGCCAGCACCTGGGGGGGGAGGGGTTACAATGAGCAGTTCTTC
many	TRBJ1-2	TRBV20-1	TRBD1	CSARDPDRGRNYGYTF	TGCAGTGCTAGAGATCCAGACAGGGGGCGAAACTATGGCTACACCTTC
medium-sized	TRBJ2-7	TRBV28	TRBD1	CASRGQGESYEQYF	TGTGCCAGCAGGGGACAGGGAGAATCCTACGAGCAGTACTTC
-	TRBJ1-4	TRBV7-9	TRBD1	CASSSTGEVFEKLFF	TGTGCCAGCAGCTCGACAGGGGAGGTCTTTGAAAAACTGTTTTTT
-	TRBJ1-1	TRBV30	-	CAWTAHLNTEAFF	TGTGCCTGGACTGCCCATCTGAACACTGAAGCTTTCTTT
many	TRBJ2-3	TRBV20-1	TRBD1	CSAGTGGDTDTQYF	TGCAGTGCTGGGACAGGGGGCGACACAGATACGCAGTATTTT
-	TRBJ2-7	TRBV5-4	-	CASSLDREFAGDVEQYF	TGTGCCAGCAGCTTGGACAGGGAATTCGCGGGAGATGTCGAGCAGTACTTC
medium-sized	TRBJ1-5	TRBV27	-	CASSPGRVGSNQPQHF	TGTGCCAGCAGCCCTGGCAGGGTGGGTAGCAATCAGCCCCAGCATTTT
-	TRBJ2-7	TRBV28	-	CASSLGPAYEQYF	TGTGCCAGCAGTTTAGGACCCGCCTACGAGCAGTACTTC
medium-sized	TRBJ2-5	TRBV29-1	-	CSVEGGRSGQETQYF	TGCAGCGTTGAAGGGGGCAGGTCAGGCCAAGAGACCCAGTACTTC
few	TRBJ2-7	TRBV6-5	TRBD2	CASSYGRGGYEQYF	TGTGCCAGCAGTTACGGGCGGGGGGGTTACGAGCAGTACTTC
medium-sized	TRBJ1-6	TRBV6-5	-	CASSYGTPSSYNSPLHF	TGTGCCAGCAGTTACGGGACACCGAGCTCCTATAATTCACCCCTCCACTTT